This T cell receptor beta chain was recovered during a study of blood T cell repertoires in COVID-19 (dated by TCRdb to 2018 to 2021). About the full investigation: Samples from collaborators originated in the United States, Italy and Spain and spanned both the acute and convalescent phases of COVID-19. Where available, HLA class I and class II types were taken from metadata supplied by the sample provider and were not determined by assay-based typing. A de-identified subject ID, COVID-19 status, age in years and sex were almost always included in the sample metadata. The prospective study material was composed of cDNA or gDNA derived from T cells, B-cell-depleted T cells, or PBMCs. Samples came from the ongoing ImmuneRACE study (first 160 participants) plus 1,254 subjects from 6 global collaborators. The repertoires were released in a freely available public database intended as a resource for research on the immune response to SARS-CoV-2. Deeply sampled blood TCRbeta repertoires from subjects exposed to, actively infected with, or recovered from COVID-19 were included in the dataset.

The investigation overall reported the following: How much clinical and demographic metadata was included differed by source and by participant, and the metadata was provided uncurated.

One collaborating source in Seattle enrolled patients during active infection and followed them longitudinally through the course of disease. Each collaborating institution followed its own protocols to collect whole blood in K2EDTA tubes. For TCRbeta analysis, collaborators shipped samples as frozen whole blood, isolated PBMCs, or DNA extracted from either of those sample types. TCRbeta CDR3 regions were amplified from genomic DNA by means of the immunoSEQ Assay, a bias-controlled multiplex PCR. From the authors' description of their analysis: Nucleated cell counts per sample were estimated from amplification of reference gene primers within the assay. To quantify the absolute abundance of each unique TCRbeta CDR3 rearrangement, sequence reads were collapsed and filtered. For each sample, productive Simpson clonality was calculated as the square root of Simpson's diversity index over productive rearrangements. TCRdb took over this immuneACCESS table, retaining in-frame rearrangements with V and J assigned. Such tables are incomplete; in checked studies, under half of the missing clones stem from an unresolved V gene, and the remainder is unexplained. The V and J calls and clone size are taken from that table; D and trimming were inferred from the DNA. For this sample the table gives around 250,000 clones, of which around 90% were detected only once. The top ten clonotypes cover 9.5% to 13% of the sample.

Details on this clone: Its antigen is still unknown. Per-base quality was not reported, and no clone a single base away is much larger than it.

Sequenced material: peripheral blood. This clonotype was obtained from a woman between 65 and 79 years old with COVID-19, enrolled during active disease.

This receptor has the CDR3 CASSPRTDGTEAFF. The nucleotide sequence reads TGTGCCAGCAGCCCTAGGACAGATGGGACTGAAGCTTTCTTT. The rearranged chain carries TRBV9 and TRBJ1-1, and TRBD1 may be the D gene, going by 6 matching bases. CDR1 and CDR2 (SGDLS, YYNGEE) derive from the germline V gene. V was cut back by 4 bases and J by 5 bases, leaving a gap of 15 bases between them. The CDR3 numbers 14 residues from cysteine through phenylalanine. Kept here is only the CDR3 DNA, which spans 42 bases and is read in frame from base 1.